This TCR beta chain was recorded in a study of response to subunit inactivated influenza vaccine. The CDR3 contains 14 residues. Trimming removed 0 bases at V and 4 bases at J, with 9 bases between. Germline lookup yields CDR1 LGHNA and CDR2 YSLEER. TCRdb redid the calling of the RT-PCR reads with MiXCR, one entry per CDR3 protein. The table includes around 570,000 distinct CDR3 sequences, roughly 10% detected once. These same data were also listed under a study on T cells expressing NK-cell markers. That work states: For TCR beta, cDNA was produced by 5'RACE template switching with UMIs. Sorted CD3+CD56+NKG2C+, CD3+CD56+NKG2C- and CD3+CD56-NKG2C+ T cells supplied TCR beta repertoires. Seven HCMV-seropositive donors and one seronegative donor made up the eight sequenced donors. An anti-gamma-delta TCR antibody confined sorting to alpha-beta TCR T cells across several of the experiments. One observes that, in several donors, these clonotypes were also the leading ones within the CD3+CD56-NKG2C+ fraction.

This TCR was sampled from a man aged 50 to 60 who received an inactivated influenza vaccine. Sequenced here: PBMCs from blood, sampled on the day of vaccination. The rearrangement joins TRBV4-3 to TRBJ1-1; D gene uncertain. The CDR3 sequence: CASSQDPSGTEAFF. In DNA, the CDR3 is TGCGCCAGCAGCCAAGACCCGTCGGGCACTGAAGCTTTCTTT.